These T cell receptor beta chains were read from a single sample in a study of T cells after yellow fever vaccination. One entry per CDR3 protein, called by TCRdb with MiXCR from the 5' RACE reads. The sample holds some 250,000 distinct CDR3 sequences; roughly 4% are singletons and the top ten take 19%. The sample consisted of PBMCs, taken 15 days after the yellow fever booster vaccination. Every receptor here comes from a young man who received the YFV17D yellow fever vaccine. The CDR3 runs from the conserved cysteine through the conserved F or W. D genes are given only for firm matches. Expanded clones get a size class; other rows say once, few or many, or leave the size out.

d_call: TRBD1
j_call: TRBJ1-6
clone_size: many
v_call: TRBV5-1
cdr3_aa: CASSEQGPPNSPLHF
cdr3_nt: TGCGCCAGCAGCGAACAGGGGCCCCCAAATTCACCCCTCCACTTT

d_call: TRBD2
j_call: TRBJ2-3
clone_size: many
v_call: TRBV6-1
cdr3_aa: CASSEAKRGGRDTQYF
cdr3_nt: TGTGCCAGCAGTGAAGCAAAGCGGGGGGGCCGAGATACGCAGTATTTT

d_call: NA
j_call: TRBJ2-1
clone_size: many
v_call: TRBV7-2
cdr3_aa: CASSLSTGFGEQFF
cdr3_nt: TGTGCCAGCAGCTTGTCAACAGGGTTCGGTGAGCAGTTCTTC

d_call: NA
j_call: TRBJ2-4
clone_size: many
v_call: TRBV5-1
cdr3_aa: CASSVDLAKNIQYF
cdr3_nt: TGCGCCAGCAGCGTGGACTTAGCCAAAAACATTCAGTACTTC

d_call: NA
j_call: TRBJ2-1
clone_size: many
v_call: TRBV12-3/TRBV12-4
cdr3_aa: CASSPHREYNEQFF
cdr3_nt: TGTGCCAGCAGTCCACATAGGGAGTACAATGAGCAGTTCTTC

d_call: NA
j_call: TRBJ2-7
clone_size: many
v_call: TRBV29-1
cdr3_aa: CSGWTPREQYF
cdr3_nt: TGCAGCGGATGGACCCCTCGGGAGCAGTACTTC

d_call: NA
j_call: TRBJ2-5
clone_size: many
v_call: TRBV2
cdr3_aa: CARRRLYQETQYF
cdr3_nt: TGTGCCAGAAGACGCCTGTACCAAGAGACCCAGTACTTC

d_call: NA
j_call: TRBJ1-2
clone_size: many
v_call: TRBV2
cdr3_aa: CASSPLGGTKANYGYTF
cdr3_nt: TGTGCCAGCAGTCCCCTTGGTGGGACCAAAGCTAACTATGGCTACACCTTC

d_call: TRBD2
j_call: TRBJ2-7
clone_size: NA
v_call: TRBV20-1
cdr3_aa: CSARDVLAGGTYEQYF
cdr3_nt: TGCAGTGCTAGAGACGTACTAGCGGGGGGTACTTACGAGCAGTACTTC

d_call: TRBD2
j_call: TRBJ2-1
clone_size: many
v_call: TRBV10-3
cdr3_aa: CAIRTSGGEKNEQFF
cdr3_nt: TGTGCCATTAGGACTAGCGGGGGGGAGAAAAATGAGCAGTTCTTC

d_call: NA
j_call: TRBJ1-2
clone_size: many
v_call: TRBV7-2
cdr3_aa: CASSSSNYGYTF
cdr3_nt: TGTGCCAGCAGCTCCTCTAACTATGGCTACACCTTC

d_call: TRBD2
j_call: TRBJ2-1
clone_size: many
v_call: TRBV6-5
cdr3_aa: CASSSVAGVYNEQFF
cdr3_nt: TGTGCCAGCAGTTCCGTAGCGGGGGTGTACAATGAGCAGTTCTTC

d_call: NA
j_call: TRBJ1-6
clone_size: many
v_call: TRBV12-3/TRBV12-4
cdr3_aa: CASRGDRGGSPLHF
cdr3_nt: TGTGCCAGCAGGGGGGACCGAGGGGGTTCACCCCTCCACTTT

d_call: TRBD1
j_call: TRBJ1-1
clone_size: many
v_call: TRBV7-2
cdr3_aa: CASSPWTGGMNTEAFF
cdr3_nt: TGTGCCAGCAGCCCTTGGACAGGGGGGATGAACACTGAAGCTTTCTTT

d_call: NA
j_call: TRBJ1-4
clone_size: many
v_call: TRBV12-3/TRBV12-4
cdr3_aa: CASTKGRGDEKLFF
cdr3_nt: TGTGCCAGCACCAAGGGGCGTGGGGATGAAAAACTGTTTTTT

d_call: NA
j_call: TRBJ1-1
clone_size: NA
v_call: TRBV7-6
cdr3_aa: CASSLEAGAGTEAFF
cdr3_nt: TGTGCCAGCAGCTTAGAGGCAGGGGCTGGGACTGAAGCTTTCTTT

d_call: TRBD2
j_call: TRBJ2-1
clone_size: many
v_call: TRBV29-1
cdr3_aa: CSVELASGGRDEQFF
cdr3_nt: TGCAGCGTTGAGTTGGCTAGCGGGGGGCGGGATGAGCAGTTCTTC

d_call: TRBD1
j_call: TRBJ2-3
clone_size: NA
v_call: TRBV12-3/TRBV12-4
cdr3_aa: CASSLGLYPGQGGADTQYF
cdr3_nt: TGTGCCAGCAGTTTAGGTCTCTACCCCGGACAGGGGGGAGCAGATACGCAGTATTTT

d_call: TRBD2
j_call: TRBJ2-5
clone_size: many
v_call: TRBV30
cdr3_aa: CAWTGGETQYF
cdr3_nt: TGTGCCTGGACGGGAGGAGAGACCCAGTACTTC

d_call: NA
j_call: TRBJ2-5
clone_size: many
v_call: TRBV11-2
cdr3_aa: CASSLPIGGQKETQYF
cdr3_nt: TGTGCCAGCAGCCTGCCGATCGGGGGGCAAAAAGAGACCCAGTACTTC

d_call: TRBD1
j_call: TRBJ1-5
clone_size: NA
v_call: TRBV7-2
cdr3_aa: CASSLAPGQGNQPQHF
cdr3_nt: TGTGCCAGCAGCTTAGCGCCCGGACAGGGGAATCAGCCCCAGCATTTT

d_call: TRBD2
j_call: TRBJ2-3
clone_size: many
v_call: TRBV27
cdr3_aa: CASSTGSGGARADTQYF
cdr3_nt: TGTGCCAGCAGTACCGGGAGCGGGGGGGCCAGGGCAGATACGCAGTATTTT

d_call: NA
j_call: TRBJ2-2
clone_size: many
v_call: TRBV4-1
cdr3_aa: CASSQLAGHTNTGELFF
cdr3_nt: TGCGCCAGCAGCCAACTCGCGGGACATACGAACACCGGGGAGCTGTTTTTT

d_call: TRBD1
j_call: TRBJ2-7
clone_size: NA
v_call: TRBV19
cdr3_aa: CASGQGYYEQYF
cdr3_nt: TGTGCCAGCGGACAGGGCTACTACGAGCAGTACTTC

d_call: TRBD1
j_call: TRBJ2-1
clone_size: many
v_call: TRBV6-5
cdr3_aa: CASSYSSSGGYNEQFF
cdr3_nt: TGTGCCAGCAGTTACTCGAGTTCAGGGGGTTACAATGAGCAGTTCTTC

d_call: NA
j_call: TRBJ2-1
clone_size: many
v_call: TRBV7-6
cdr3_aa: CASSWVSMSGEQFF
cdr3_nt: TGTGCCAGCAGCTGGGTCTCTATGTCGGGTGAGCAGTTCTTC

d_call: NA
j_call: TRBJ2-1
clone_size: many
v_call: TRBV21-1
cdr3_aa: CASSKGGDPLNEQFF
cdr3_nt: TGTGCCAGCAGCAAAGGGGGGGATCCTCTCAATGAGCAGTTCTTC

d_call: NA
j_call: TRBJ2-3
clone_size: many
v_call: TRBV10-3
cdr3_aa: CAISESTADTQYF
cdr3_nt: TGTGCCATCAGTGAGTCTACGGCAGATACGCAGTATTTT

d_call: TRBD2
j_call: TRBJ2-5
clone_size: NA
v_call: TRBV7-2
cdr3_aa: CASSRGLAGDQETQYF
cdr3_nt: TGTGCCAGCAGCCGAGGACTAGCGGGGGATCAAGAGACCCAGTACTTC

d_call: TRBD2
j_call: TRBJ2-1
clone_size: many
v_call: TRBV7-8
cdr3_aa: CASSLARGGRLKNNEQFF
cdr3_nt: TGTGCCAGCAGCTTAGCACGGGGGGGCCGTCTAAAAAACAATGAGCAGTTCTTC

d_call: TRBD1
j_call: TRBJ2-5
clone_size: many
v_call: TRBV10-1
cdr3_aa: CASSADRGKETQYF
cdr3_nt: TGCGCCAGCAGTGCAGACAGGGGGAAAGAGACCCAGTACTTC

d_call: TRBD1
j_call: TRBJ1-2
clone_size: many
v_call: TRBV12-3/TRBV12-4
cdr3_aa: CASSFQGASGYTF
cdr3_nt: TGTGCCAGCAGTTTCCAGGGGGCCTCTGGCTACACCTTC

d_call: TRBD1
j_call: TRBJ1-1
clone_size: many
v_call: TRBV2
cdr3_aa: CASSGQGSTEAFF
cdr3_nt: TGTGCCAGCAGTGGACAGGGCAGCACTGAAGCTTTCTTT

d_call: NA
j_call: TRBJ1-4
clone_size: many
v_call: TRBV7-9
cdr3_aa: CASSLYDEKLFF
cdr3_nt: TGTGCCAGCAGCTTATACGATGAAAAACTGTTTTTT

d_call: NA
j_call: TRBJ2-5
clone_size: many
v_call: TRBV6-1
cdr3_aa: CASSRDWGRQETQYF
cdr3_nt: TGTGCCAGCAGTCGGGACTGGGGACGGCAAGAGACCCAGTACTTC

d_call: NA
j_call: TRBJ1-2
clone_size: many
v_call: TRBV5-1
cdr3_aa: CASSTQGDYGYTF
cdr3_nt: TGCGCCAGCAGCACACAGGGAGACTATGGCTACACCTTC

d_call: NA
j_call: TRBJ2-1
clone_size: many
v_call: TRBV7-8
cdr3_aa: CASSFVSVRRNEQFF
cdr3_nt: TGTGCCAGCAGCTTTGTGAGCGTCCGGCGAAATGAGCAGTTCTTC

d_call: NA
j_call: TRBJ1-1
clone_size: many
v_call: TRBV4-1
cdr3_aa: CASSQPLADTEAFF
cdr3_nt: TGCGCCAGCAGCCAACCGCTTGCAGACACTGAAGCTTTCTTT

d_call: NA
j_call: TRBJ2-5
clone_size: many
v_call: TRBV7-9
cdr3_aa: CASSPIGPLETQYF
cdr3_nt: TGTGCCAGCAGCCCGATCGGCCCTTTAGAGACCCAGTACTTC

d_call: TRBD1
j_call: TRBJ1-2
clone_size: NA
v_call: TRBV18
cdr3_aa: CASSPQQGGYGYTF
cdr3_nt: TGTGCCAGCTCACCGCAACAGGGGGGCTATGGCTACACCTTC

d_call: TRBD2
j_call: TRBJ2-1
clone_size: many
v_call: TRBV5-1
cdr3_aa: CASSLVGTSFDEQFF
cdr3_nt: TGCGCCAGCAGCTTGGTTGGGACTAGTTTTGATGAGCAGTTCTTC

d_call: TRBD1
j_call: TRBJ2-1
clone_size: many
v_call: TRBV24-1
cdr3_aa: CATSETGTGSFDEQFF
cdr3_nt: TGTGCCACCAGTGAAACGGGGACAGGGAGTTTCGATGAGCAGTTCTTC

d_call: TRBD2
j_call: TRBJ2-1
clone_size: many
v_call: TRBV19
cdr3_aa: CASSIVGGSGEQFF
cdr3_nt: TGTGCCAGTAGTATAGTGGGAGGGTCCGGTGAGCAGTTCTTC

d_call: NA
j_call: TRBJ2-5
clone_size: many
v_call: TRBV7-2
cdr3_aa: CASSPQRVQETQYF
cdr3_nt: TGTGCCAGCAGCCCACAGCGGGTCCAAGAGACCCAGTACTTC

d_call: NA
j_call: TRBJ2-5
clone_size: many
v_call: TRBV6-5
cdr3_aa: CASSQGGYQWDQYF
cdr3_nt: TGTGCCAGCAGCCAGGGGGGCTACCAATGGGACCAGTACTTC

d_call: NA
j_call: TRBJ1-3
clone_size: many
v_call: TRBV7-9
cdr3_aa: CASSYFGSTIYF
cdr3_nt: TGTGCCAGCAGCTATTTTGGTAGCACCATATATTTT

d_call: NA
j_call: TRBJ2-3
clone_size: many
v_call: TRBV12-3/TRBV12-4
cdr3_aa: CASSGAPRVSTDTQYF
cdr3_nt: TGTGCCAGCAGTGGGGCCCCCCGGGTGAGCACAGATACGCAGTATTTT

d_call: TRBD2
j_call: TRBJ2-1
clone_size: many
v_call: TRBV6-5
cdr3_aa: CASSYAVAGGRREQFF
cdr3_nt: TGTGCCAGCAGTTACGCCGTCGCGGGGGGGCGTCGTGAGCAGTTCTTC

d_call: NA
j_call: TRBJ1-5
clone_size: many
v_call: TRBV6-2/TRBV6-3
cdr3_aa: CASSYSHSNQPQHF
cdr3_nt: TGTGCCAGCAGTTACTCCCATAGCAATCAGCCCCAGCATTTT

d_call: NA
j_call: TRBJ2-2
clone_size: many
v_call: TRBV12-3/TRBV12-4
cdr3_aa: CASHRDVGGELFF
cdr3_nt: TGTGCCAGTCACAGGGACGTGGGCGGGGAGCTGTTTTTT

d_call: NA
j_call: TRBJ2-1
clone_size: many
v_call: TRBV7-9
cdr3_aa: CASSFTSGTSSEQFF
cdr3_nt: TGTGCCAGCAGCTTTACTTCCGGGACTTCATCTGAGCAGTTCTTC

d_call: NA
j_call: TRBJ1-1
clone_size: few
v_call: TRBV5-4
cdr3_aa: CASSLSLGLNTEAFF
cdr3_nt: TGTGCCAGCAGCTTGTCGCTGGGACTGAACACTGAAGCTTTCTTT

d_call: NA
j_call: TRBJ2-1
clone_size: many
v_call: TRBV24-1
cdr3_aa: CATTPSGRGYYNEQFF
cdr3_nt: TGTGCCACCACCCCCTCGGGCAGGGGCTACTACAATGAGCAGTTCTTC

d_call: TRBD1
j_call: TRBJ2-5
clone_size: many
v_call: TRBV3-1
cdr3_aa: CASSPRDREETQYF
cdr3_nt: TGTGCCAGCAGCCCTCGGGACAGGGAAGAGACCCAGTACTTC

d_call: NA
j_call: TRBJ2-2
clone_size: many
v_call: TRBV7-3
cdr3_aa: CASSLGLMTGELFF
cdr3_nt: TGTGCCAGCAGCTTAGGTCTGATGACCGGGGAGCTGTTTTTT

d_call: TRBD1
j_call: TRBJ2-2
clone_size: many
v_call: TRBV29-1
cdr3_aa: CSGQGGTGELFF
cdr3_nt: TGCAGCGGACAGGGGGGGACCGGGGAGCTGTTTTTT